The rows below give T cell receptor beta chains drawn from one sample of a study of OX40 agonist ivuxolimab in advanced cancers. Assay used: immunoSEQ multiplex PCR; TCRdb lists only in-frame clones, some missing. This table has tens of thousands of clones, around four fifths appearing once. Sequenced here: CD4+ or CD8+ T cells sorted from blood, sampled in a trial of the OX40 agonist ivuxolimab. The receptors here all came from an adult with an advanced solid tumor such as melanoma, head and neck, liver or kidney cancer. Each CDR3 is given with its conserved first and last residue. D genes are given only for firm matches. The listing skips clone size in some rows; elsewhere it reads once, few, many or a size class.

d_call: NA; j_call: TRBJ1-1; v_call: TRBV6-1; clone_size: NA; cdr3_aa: CASSENRGPPNEAFF; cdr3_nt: TGTGCCAGCAGTGAAAATAGGGGCCCCCCCAACGAAGCTTTCTTT
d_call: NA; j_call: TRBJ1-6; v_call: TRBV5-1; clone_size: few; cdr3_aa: CASSLAATNSPLHF; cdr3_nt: TGCGCCAGCAGTTTAGCGGCTACCAATTCACCCCTCCACTTT
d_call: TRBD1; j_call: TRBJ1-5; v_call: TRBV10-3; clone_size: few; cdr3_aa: CAIGTGDYSNQPQHF; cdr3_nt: TGTGCCATCGGGACAGGAGATTATAGCAATCAGCCCCAGCATTTT
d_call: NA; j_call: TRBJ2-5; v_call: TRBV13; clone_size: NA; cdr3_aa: CASSLFGTPETQYF; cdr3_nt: TGTGCCAGCAGCCTCTTCGGGACACCAGAGACCCAGTACTTC
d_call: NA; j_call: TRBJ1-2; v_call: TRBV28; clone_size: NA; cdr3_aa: CASSLNAGNYGYTF; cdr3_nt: TGTGCCAGCAGTTTAAACGCAGGGAACTATGGCTACACCTTC
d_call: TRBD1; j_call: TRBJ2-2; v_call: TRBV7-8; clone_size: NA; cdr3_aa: CASSLPTGASNTGELFF; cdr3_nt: TGTGCCAGCAGCTTACCTACAGGGGCCTCGAACACCGGGGAGCTGTTTTTT
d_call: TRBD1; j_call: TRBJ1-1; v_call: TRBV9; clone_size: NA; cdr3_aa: CASSTTGTGAAFF; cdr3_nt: TGTGCCAGCAGCACCACCGGGACAGGGGCGGCTTTCTTT
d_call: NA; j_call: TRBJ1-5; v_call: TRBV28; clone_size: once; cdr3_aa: CASSWDGGSNQPQHF; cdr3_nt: TGTGCCAGCAGCTGGGATGGGGGGAGCAATCAGCCCCAGCATTTT
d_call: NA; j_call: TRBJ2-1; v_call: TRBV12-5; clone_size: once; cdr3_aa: CASGLVRRGVRQSVDHSYNEQFF; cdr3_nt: TGTGCTAGTGGTTTGGTACGGAGGGGGGTCCGCCAATCGGTTGATCACTCCTACAATGAGCAGTTCTTC
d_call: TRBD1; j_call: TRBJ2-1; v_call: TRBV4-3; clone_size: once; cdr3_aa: CASSQRTGGRNEQFF; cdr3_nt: TGCGCCAGCAGCCAGAGGACAGGGGGTCGAAATGAGCAGTTCTTC
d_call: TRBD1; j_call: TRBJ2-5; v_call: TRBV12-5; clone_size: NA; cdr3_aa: CASGLQRQGGILTQYF; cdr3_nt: TGTGCTAGTGGTTTGCAGAGACAGGGCGGTATTTTGACCCAGTACTTC
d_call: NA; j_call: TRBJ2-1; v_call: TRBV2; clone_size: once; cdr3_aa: CASRSGSSYNEQFF; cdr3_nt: TGTGCCAGCAGGAGCGGTAGCTCCTACAATGAGCAGTTCTTC
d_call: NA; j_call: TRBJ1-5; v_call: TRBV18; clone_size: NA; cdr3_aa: CASSWGNSNQPQHF; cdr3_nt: TGTGCCAGCTCATGGGGGAATAGCAATCAGCCCCAGCATTTT
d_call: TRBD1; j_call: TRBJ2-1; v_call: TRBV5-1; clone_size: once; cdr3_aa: CASSPGQGTGAYNEQFF; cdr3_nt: TGCGCCAGCAGCCCTGGACAGGGTACGGGAGCCTACAATGAGCAGTTCTTC
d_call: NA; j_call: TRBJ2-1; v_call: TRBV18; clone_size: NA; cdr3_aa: CASSPGGPYNEQFF; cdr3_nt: TGTGCCAGCTCACCGGGAGGCCCCTACAATGAGCAGTTCTTC
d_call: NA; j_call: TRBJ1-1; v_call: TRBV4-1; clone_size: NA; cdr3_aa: CASSQGLAEAFF; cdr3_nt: TGCGCCAGCAGTCAGGGTTTGGCTGAAGCTTTCTTT
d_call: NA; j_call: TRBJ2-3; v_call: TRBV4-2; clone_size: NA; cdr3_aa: CASSQELSSVRTDTQYF; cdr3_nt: TGTGCCAGCAGCCAAGAACTTTCCAGCGTACGCACAGATACGCAGTATTTT
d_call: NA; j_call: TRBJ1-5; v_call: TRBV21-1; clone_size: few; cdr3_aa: CASAKTVRGNQPQHF; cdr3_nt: TGTGCCAGCGCCAAGACAGTGAGGGGCAATCAGCCCCAGCATTTT
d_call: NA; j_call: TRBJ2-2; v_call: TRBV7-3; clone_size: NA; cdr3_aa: CASSAAEGSTGELFF; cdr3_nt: TGTGCCAGCAGCGCAGCGGAGGGGTCCACCGGGGAGCTGTTTTTT
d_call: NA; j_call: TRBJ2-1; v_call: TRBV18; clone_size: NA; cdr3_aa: CASSRQAPYNEQFF; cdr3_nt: TGTGCCAGCTCAAGACAGGCCCCCTACAATGAGCAGTTCTTC
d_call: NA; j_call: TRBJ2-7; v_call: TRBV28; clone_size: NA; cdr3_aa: CASSPHYYEQYF; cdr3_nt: TGTGCCAGCAGTCCTCACTACTACGAGCAGTACTTC
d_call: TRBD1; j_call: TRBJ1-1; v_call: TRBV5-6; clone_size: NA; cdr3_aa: CASSWRTGFSNTEAFF; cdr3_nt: TGTGCCAGCAGCTGGAGGACAGGCTTTTCGAACACTGAAGCTTTCTTT
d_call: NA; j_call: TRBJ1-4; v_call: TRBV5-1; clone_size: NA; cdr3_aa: CASSSEPTNEKLFF; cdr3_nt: TGCGCCAGCAGCTCGGAACCAACTAATGAAAAACTGTTTTTT
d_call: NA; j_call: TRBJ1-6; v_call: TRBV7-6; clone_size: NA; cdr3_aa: CASSLGLAGYNSPLHF; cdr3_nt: TGTGCCAGCAGCTTAGGCCTGGCAGGCTATAATTCACCCCTCCACTTT
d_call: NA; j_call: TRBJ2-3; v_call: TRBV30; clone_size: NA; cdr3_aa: CAWTPYTSTDTQYF; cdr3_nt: TGTGCCTGGACGCCCTACACCAGCACAGATACGCAGTATTTT
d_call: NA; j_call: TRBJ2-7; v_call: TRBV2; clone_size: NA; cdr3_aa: CASSDQYGGYEQYF; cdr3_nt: TGTGCCAGCAGTGATCAGTACGGCGGGTACGAGCAGTACTTC
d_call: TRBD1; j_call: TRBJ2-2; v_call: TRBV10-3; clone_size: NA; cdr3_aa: CAISMGQGASGELFF; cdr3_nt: TGTGCCATCAGCATGGGACAGGGGGCCTCCGGGGAGCTGTTTTTT
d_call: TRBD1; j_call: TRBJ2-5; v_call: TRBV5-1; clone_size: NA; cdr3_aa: CASSLRQGGGETQYF; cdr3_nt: TGCGCCAGCAGCTTGAGACAGGGTGGTGGAGAGACCCAGTACTTC
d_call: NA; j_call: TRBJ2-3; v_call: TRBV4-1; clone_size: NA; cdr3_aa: CASSRRQGDTDTQYF; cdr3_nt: TGCGCCAGCAGCCGGCGTCAGGGTGATACAGATACGCAGTATTTT
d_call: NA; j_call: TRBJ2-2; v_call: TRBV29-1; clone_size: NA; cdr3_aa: CSVTWAATGELFF; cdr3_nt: TGCAGCGTTACATGGGCAGCCACCGGGGAGCTGTTTTTT
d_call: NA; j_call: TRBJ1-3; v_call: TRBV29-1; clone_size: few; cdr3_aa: CSGELRDFGDTIYF; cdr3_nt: TGCAGCGGGGAACTTAGAGACTTCGGGGACACCATATATTTT
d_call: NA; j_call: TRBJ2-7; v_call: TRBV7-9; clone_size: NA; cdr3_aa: CASSPTYEQYF; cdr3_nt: TGTGCCAGCAGCCCTACCTACGAGCAGTACTTC
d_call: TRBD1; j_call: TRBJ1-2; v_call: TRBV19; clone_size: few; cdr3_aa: CASSTGTGVNYGYTF; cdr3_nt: TGTGCCAGCTCTACCGGGACAGGGGTTAACTATGGCTACACCTTC
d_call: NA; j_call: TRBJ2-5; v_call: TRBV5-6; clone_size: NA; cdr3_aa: CASSSPDPWQVQETQYF; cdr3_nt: TGTGCCAGCAGTTCGCCCGATCCTTGGCAAGTCCAAGAGACCCAGTACTTC
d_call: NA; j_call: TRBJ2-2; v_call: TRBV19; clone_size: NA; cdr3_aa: CASIRQGNTGELFF; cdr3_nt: TGTGCCAGTATAAGGCAGGGGAACACCGGGGAGCTGTTTTTT
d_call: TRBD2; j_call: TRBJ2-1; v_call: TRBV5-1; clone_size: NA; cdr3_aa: CASIPPGGAGEQFF; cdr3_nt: TGCGCCAGCATCCCGCCGGGGGGGGCTGGCGAGCAGTTCTTC
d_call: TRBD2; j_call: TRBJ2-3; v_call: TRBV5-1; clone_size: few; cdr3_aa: CASSLDGGADTQYF; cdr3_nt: TGCGCCAGCAGCTTGGACGGGGGGGCGGATACGCAGTATTTT
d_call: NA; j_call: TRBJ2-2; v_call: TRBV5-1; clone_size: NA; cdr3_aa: CASSPLYPGVGNTGELFF; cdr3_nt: TGCGCCAGCAGCCCCCTCTACCCGGGGGTTGGCAACACCGGGGAGCTGTTTTTT
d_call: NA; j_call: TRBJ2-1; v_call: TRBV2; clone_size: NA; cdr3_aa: CASSIQGRNEQFF; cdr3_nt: TGTGCCAGCAGTATACAGGGTCGCAATGAGCAGTTCTTC
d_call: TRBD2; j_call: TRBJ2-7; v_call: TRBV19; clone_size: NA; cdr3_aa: CASSIREESYEQYF; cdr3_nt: TGTGCCAGTAGTATACGGGAGGAATCCTACGAGCAGTACTTC
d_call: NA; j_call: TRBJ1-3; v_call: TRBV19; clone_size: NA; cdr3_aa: CASSTGVSSGNTIYF; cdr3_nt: TGTGCCAGTAGTACAGGGGTCAGCTCCGGAAACACCATATATTTT
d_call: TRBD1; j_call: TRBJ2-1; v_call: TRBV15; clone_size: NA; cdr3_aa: CATSSPGQGHNEQFF; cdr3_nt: TGTGCCACCAGCAGCCCGGGACAGGGCCACAATGAGCAGTTCTTC
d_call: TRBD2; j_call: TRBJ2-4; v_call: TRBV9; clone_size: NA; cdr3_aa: CASSPRLAGPQLAKNIQYF; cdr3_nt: TGTGCCAGCAGCCCTCGACTAGCGGGACCACAACTAGCCAAAAACATTCAGTACTTC
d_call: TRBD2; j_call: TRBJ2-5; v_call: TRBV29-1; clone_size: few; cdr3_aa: CSVERESETQYF; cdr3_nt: TGCAGCGTTGAGCGGGAGTCGGAGACCCAGTACTTC